Below are 21 T cell receptor beta chains sequenced from a single sample in a study of regulatory T cells in long-lasting Graves disease. Noted time point: newly diagnosed GD, antithyroid drugs for less than 3 months. Researchers made the TCR library from RNA that was extracted from PBMCs. Building the TCR beta libraries relied on iRepertoire HTBI primers, and CDR3 regions underwent Arm-PCR. One entry per CDR3 protein results from TCRdb running MiXCR on the multiplex PCR reads. Of 620,000 or so distinct CDR3 sequences listed, roughly 15% were seen once; the top ten hold 18%. In addition, the sample was reused for a study of T cells in Graves' hyperthyroidism and ophthalmopathy.

Sequenced here: peripheral blood mononuclear cells (PBMCs), sampled at new diagnosis, from a patient treated with antithyroid drugs. The origin of the receptors is a young woman with Graves disease.

The table lists this clonotype with a few counts. The V gene is TRBV29-1, the J gene TRBJ1-1, with D possibly matching TRBD1 (5 bases). Trimming removed 3 bases from V and 1 base from J, with 6 bases in between. This CDR3 is built from 12 residues. Per the germline V gene, CDR1 is SQVTM and CDR2 is ANQGSEA. The CDR3 nucleotides are TGCAGCGTTGAGGGACCGAACACTGAAGCTTTCTTT. This translates into CSVEGPNTEAFF. The whole variable domain, filled in from reference TRBV29-1 and TRBJ1-1, reads SAVISQKPSRDICQRGTSLTIQCQVDSQVTMMFWYRQQPGQSLTLIATANQGSEATYESGFVIDKFPISRPNLTFSTLTVSNMSPEDSSIYLCSVEGPNTEAFFGQGTRLTVV.

The chain is built from TRBV19 and TRBJ2-1; 11 bases map to TRBD1. The germline V gene has CDR1 LNHDA and CDR2 SQIVND (reference sequence). CDR3 length equals 14 residues. V dropped 9 bases and J dropped 4; count of bases not matched to a gene: 5. The CDR3 DNA follows: TGTGCCAGCCGGGGACAGGGGGTATACAATGAGCAGTTCTTC. It specifies CASRGQGVYNEQFF.

This clonotype was detected a few times. J is TRBJ1-3 and V is TRBV5-1; no clear D gene. The germline gives CDR1 SGHRS, CDR2 YFSETQ. Trimming stripped 4 bases from V and 4 bases from J, with 12 bases between. This CDR3 is 14 amino acids long. CDR3 amino acids: CASSTDPLGNTIYF. The CDR3 DNA is TGCGCCAGCAGCACGGACCCCCTCGGAAACACCATATATTTT.

Many counts were recorded for this clonotype. This chain links TRBV2 with TRBJ2-7, with D perhaps TRBD1 or TRBD2 (5 bases each). Germline assignment: CDR1 SNHLY and CDR2 FYNNEI. The CDR3 extends over 15 amino acids. V lost 5 bases to trimming and J lost 2 bases, with 16 bases between them. This CDR3 reads CASSRSRGDPYEQYF. In DNA, the CDR3 is TGTGCCAGCAGTAGGAGCCGAGGGGACCCCTACGAGCAGTACTTC.

This chain uses TRBV5-1 with TRBJ2-2; 7 positions agree with TRBD2. J gave up 7 bases and V 1 base, and 7 bases lay outside the gene matches. Germline CDR1 reads SGHRS; CDR2 reads YFSETQ. The CDR3 has 15 residues. CDR3 nucleotide sequence: TGCGCCAGCAGCTTGAATGGGAGGGCAAGCGGGGAGCTGTTTTTT. It yields the protein CASSLNGRASGELFF.

This clonotype appeared many times. CDR3 in DNA: TGTGCCAGCAGTGATACGACCGATCCAGATACGCAGTATTTT. Protein: CASSDTTDPDTQYF. V gene TRBV6-1 combines with J gene TRBJ2-3; unclear D gene. The germline V and J ends were trimmed by 3 bases and 4 bases, with 11 bases remaining between them. Germline V gene data show CDR1 as MNHNS and CDR2 as SASEGT. This CDR3 is 14 amino acids long.

There are many counts of this clonotype. At one boundary the junction diverges from the germline segment, which might be a read error. V gene TRBV7-7 combines with J gene TRBJ2-5, with D possibly being TRBD2 (6 bases). The CDR3 has 13 residues. Germline V gene data show CDR1 as SSHAT and CDR2 as FNYEAQ (reference sequence). Written as DNA, the CDR3 is TGTGCTAGCACCTTCGGGGGAAAAGAGACCCAGTACTTC. This gives the protein CASTFGGKETQYF.

This clonotype was recorded a few times. The chain combines TRBV12-3 or TRBV12-4 with TRBJ1-4; D ambiguous. The CDR3 consists of 13 residues. Trimming pared 4 bases from V and 7 bases from J, leaving 10 bases between. The CDR3: CASSSVEVEKLFF. Written as DNA, the CDR3 is TGTGCCAGCAGTTCCGTTGAAGTTGAAAAACTGTTTTTT.

This clonotype was counted ten times or more. The chain uses TRBV28 and TRBJ1-2; no clear D. The V gene lost 3 bases and the J gene lost 4 bases, with 12 bases spanning the gap. The length of the CDR3 is 14 residues. Per germline, CDR1 MDHEN and CDR2 SYDVKM. CDR3 protein: CASSFLGYAYGYTF. The CDR3 region has the DNA TGTGCCAGCAGTTTCCTCGGGTACGCCTATGGCTACACCTTC.

The rearrangement links TRBV12-3 or TRBV12-4 to TRBJ2-1, with 8 positions matching TRBD2. The V and J ends lost 5 bases and 0 bases, in that order; junction bases with no gene match: 9. This CDR3 has 17 amino acids. The CDR3 nucleotides read TGTGCCAGCAGTACCCTCCGGGGGGGGAGCTCCTACAATGAGCAGTTCTTC. This translates into CASSTLRGGSSYNEQFF.

The table lists this clonotype with many counts. The gene calls are TRBV11-3 and TRBJ2-2; 8 nucleotides line up with TRBD2. The CDR3 runs 16 residues. V was clipped by 1 base and J by 0 bases; unmatched bases: 1. Germline V CDR1 and CDR2: SGHNT, YENEEA. The CDR3 protein is CASSLGLATNTGELFF. In nucleotides, the CDR3 is TGTGCCAGCAGCTTAGGACTAGCGACGAACACCGGGGAGCTGTTTTTT.

CDR3 amino acids: CASGGTWTGQFF. The CDR3 DNA follows: TGTGCCAGCGGCGGGACCTGGACGGGGCAGTTCTTC. This chain joins TRBV28 and TRBJ2-1; a possible D gene is TRBD2 (6 bases). The CDR3 sequence is 12 residues long. Trimming took off 8 bases at V and 12 bases at J, with 17 bases between the two ends. In germline, CDR1 is MDHEN, CDR2 SYDVKM. The full variable domain, with the rest looked up from reference TRBV28 and TRBJ2-1, is DVKVTQSSRYLVKRTGEKVFLECVQDMDHENMFWYRQDPGLGLRLIYFSYDVKMKEKGDIPEGYSVSREKKERFSLILESASTNQTSMYLCASGGTWTGQFFGPGTRLTVL.

A single count supports this clonotype. This clone may be a read error of a much larger clone one base away. This sequence joins TRBV24-1 and TRBJ2-5; the D gene is possibly TRBD1 (5 bases). The germline V gene has CDR1 KGHDR and CDR2 SFDVKD. This CDR3 region has 13 residues. V was pared by 9 bases and J by 5 bases, with 15 bases between. CDR3 in DNA: TGTGCCACCGAGTGCAGGGATGGGGAGACCCAGTACTTC. Encoded protein: CATECRDGETQYF.

The table lists this clonotype with many counts. The chain couples TRBV9 to TRBJ2-5; TRBD2 matches 7 bases. The CDR3 is made up of 14 amino acids. Trimming cost V 0 bases and J 4 bases; bases outside gene matches: 3. Germline V lookup: CDR1 SGDLS, CDR2 YYNGEE. This chain's CDR3 is CASSVAIAGETQYF. CDR3 nucleotides: TGTGCCAGCAGCGTAGCAATAGCGGGAGAGACCCAGTACTTC.

This clonotype occurred a few times. The rearrangement links TRBV15 to TRBJ1-1; TRBD1 might be the D (5 bases). The V and J ends lost 1 base and 2 bases respectively, with 14 bases between them. This CDR3 is 16 amino acids long. Germline values: CDR1 LNHNV, CDR2 YYDKDF (reference sequence). The CDR3 reads CATSRGQQAINTEAFF. The DNA for the CDR3 is TGTGCCACCAGCAGAGGTCAACAGGCCATAAACACTGAAGCTTTCTTT. Full variable domain (missing parts from reference TRBV15 and TRBJ1-1): DAMVIQNPRYQVTQFGKPVTLSCSQTLNHNVMYWYQQKSSQAPKLLFHYYDKDFNNEADTPDNFQSRRPNTSFCFLDIRSPGLGDTAMYLCATSRGQQAINTEAFFGQGTRLTVV.

As to this clonotype: A much larger clone differs by one base, so this may be a read error. The V gene is TRBV28, the J gene TRBJ2-3, with D possibly matching TRBD1 (5 bases). The J call may be mistaken, given a closer DNA end match to TRBJ1-1. The CDR3 is 12 amino acids. Germline-derived CDR1 and CDR2 are MDHEN and SYDVKM. CDR3: CASSSGRQQAFF. The CDR3 DNA sequence: TGTGCCAGCAGTTCAGGACGACAGCAAGCTTTCTTT.

This clonotype came up many times. The genes are TRBV20-1 and TRBJ2-7, with unresolved D. Trimming took 0 bases from V and 7 from J, leaving 10 bases between them. The CDR3 contains 12 residues. Germline V gene sequence: CDR1 DFQATT, CDR2 SNEGSKA (reference sequence). The CDR3 coding sequence is TGCAGTGCTAGAGACCGCCCGATGGAGCAGTACTTC. As protein: CSARDRPMEQYF.

The J gene is TRBJ1-3, the V gene TRBV25-1; TRBD1 matches at 8 bases. V shed 8 bases and J 0 bases; nucleotides not matched to a gene: 18. Germline V lookup: CDR1 MGHDK, CDR2 SYGVNS. This CDR3 region has 19 residues. The CDR3 DNA follows: TGTGCCAGCTCACCACGCGCCGGGACAGGTCTTCGCTCTGGAAACACCATATATTTT. Encoded protein: CASSPRAGTGLRSGNTIYF.

This clonotype has just a few counts. The chain carries TRBV19 and TRBJ1-1; D is unclear. This CDR3 has 13 amino acids. Germline V lookup: CDR1 LNHDA, CDR2 SQIVND (reference sequence). Deletions cut 4 bases from V and 5 bases from J, with 11 bases between. The CDR3 DNA reads TGTGCCAGTAGTAGCGTAGGCCGAACTGAAGCTTTCTTT. Residues: CASSSVGRTEAFF.

This clonotype was counted between two and nine times. The J gene is TRBJ2-6, the V gene TRBV7-8; TRBD1 might be the D (6 bases). The CDR3 extends over 17 amino acids. In germline, CDR1 is SGHVS, CDR2 FQNEAQ. Trimming took 4 bases from V and 4 from J, leaving 17 bases between them. In DNA form, the CDR3 reads TGTGCCAGCAGCTCAGTCAATACAGGGTCCGGGGCCAACGTCCTGACTTTC. It translates to CASSSVNTGSGANVLTF.

In the case of this clonotype: This CDR3 is missing its conserved last phenylalanine or tryptophan, likely due to a read error. The chain couples TRBV25-1 to TRBJ1-5; D remains ambiguous. The V gene's germline CDR1 is MGHDK and CDR2 SYGVNS. This CDR3 region has 13 residues. The V end was cut by 7 bases, the J end by 0 bases, with 7 bases between. CDR3: CASNSNSNQPQHL. In nucleotides, the CDR3 is TGTGCCAGCAACAGTAATAGCAATCAGCCCCAGCATTTA.